The clone carrying this TCR beta chain was seen a handful of times. Germline V gene sequence: CDR1 MNHNS, CDR2 SASEGT. The length of the CDR3 is 15 residues. V dropped 8 bases and J dropped 0; count of bases not matched to a gene: 7. Each sample had two DNA replicates, around 0.45 ug blood or 1.5 ug tissue. Produced via immunoSEQ multiplex PCR; TCRdb's table is partial and in-frame only. Among about 5,000 clones listed, 64% were seen once. The data were taken from a study of early stage breast cancer tumors. What was sequenced was breast tumor tissue. The receptor comes from a person aged 45 to 59 with breast cancer. The V and J genes are TRBV6-1 and TRBJ2-4, with 7 bases fitting TRBD1. The CDR3 coding sequence is TGTGCCAGCCAGAGGGGGCAACTAGCCAAAAACATTCAGTACTTC. Amino acids: CASQRGQLAKNIQYF.